These T cell receptor beta chains were read from a single sample in a study of T cell repertoires in cytomegalovirus infection. One entry per CDR3 protein, called by TCRdb with MiXCR from the reads. The sample shows about 740,000 distinct CDR3 sequences, 35% of them seen only once. The sequenced material came from PBMCs. The source of these receptors is a human donor in good health (CMV status not recorded). Some clones in this sample may be carry-over from other donors' samples. Each CDR3 is given with its conserved first and last residue. D genes are given only for firm matches. Clone size is given for some rows only: seen once, a few or many times, or a class if the clone is expanded.

>-|few|TRBV6-2/TRBV6-3|TRBJ2-1
CASGGPGDAYNEQFF
TGTGCCAGTGGGGGGCCGGGAGACGCTTACAATGAGCAGTTCTTC
>-|-|TRBV7-2|TRBJ2-7
CASSLVSGVDYEQYF
TGTGCCAGCAGCTTAGTTTCCGGGGTCGACTACGAGCAGTACTTC
>-|-|TRBV25-1|TRBJ1-6
CASPQSYSPLHF
TGTGCCAGTCCCCAGAGCTATTCACCCCTCCACTTT
>-|-|TRBV5-1|TRBJ1-3
CASSAPSSGNTIYF
TGCGCCAGCAGCGCTCCGAGCTCTGGAAACACCATATATTTT
>TRBD2|-|TRBV7-8|TRBJ2-3
CASSRFSGNVPDTQYF
TGTGCCAGCAGCCGGTTTAGCGGGAACGTGCCAGATACGCAGTATTTT
>-|few|TRBV12-3/TRBV12-4|TRBJ2-5
CASSLRIGQGKETQYF
TGTGCCAGCAGTTTAAGGATCGGGCAGGGGAAAGAGACCCAGTACTTC
>TRBD1|few|TRBV24-1|TRBJ1-2
CATSGQGVSEYGYTF
TGTGCCACCAGTGGGCAGGGGGTGTCGGAATATGGCTACACCTTC
>TRBD1|-|TRBV20-1|TRBJ1-5
CSGETGDNQPQHF
TGCAGTGGGGAGACAGGGGATAATCAGCCCCAGCATTTT
>-|-|TRBV20-1|TRBJ1-4
CSATIPGRGNEKLFF
TGCAGTGCTACGATTCCGGGACGGGGAAATGAAAAACTGTTTTTT
>-|many|TRBV7-2|TRBJ2-3
CASSLVVGGPTDTQYF
TGTGCCAGCAGCTTAGTCGTGGGAGGACCCACAGATACGCAGTATTTT
>TRBD2|few|TRBV28|TRBJ2-7
CASSPRRTSGYEQYF
TGTGCCAGCAGTCCACGGAGGACTAGCGGCTACGAGCAGTACTTC
>TRBD1|-|TRBV29-1|TRBJ2-5
CSVVGTVHQETQYF
TGCAGCGTTGTTGGGACAGTACATCAAGAGACCCAGTACTTC
>-|-|TRBV27|TRBJ2-3
CASSLSKGNTQYF
TGTGCCAGCAGTTTATCGAAGGGGAATACGCAGTATTTT
>TRBD2|-|TRBV10-3|TRBJ2-7
CAISSGGTYEQYF
TGTGCCATCTCCAGCGGGGGTACTTACGAGCAGTACTTC
>TRBD1|many|TRBV7-8|TRBJ1-2
CASSSILGQGANYGYTF
TGTGCCAGCAGCTCGATCCTTGGACAGGGAGCTAACTATGGCTACACCTTC
>-|-|TRBV6-1|TRBJ1-1
CATTYGGNTEAFF
TGTGCCACCACGTACGGGGGGAACACTGAAGCTTTCTTT
>-|few|TRBV7-2|TRBJ2-5
CASSLAPRANQETQYF
TGTGCCAGCAGCTTAGCCCCAAGAGCGAACCAAGAGACCCAGTACTTC